Included here is one T cell receptor (beta chain) sequence, with context. The antigen remains unidentified. TCR beta CDR3 region amplification was performed from RNA transcripts. HTBI primers were employed in a first-round RT-PCR of the TCR CDR3. TCRdb reprocessed the multiplex PCR reads with MiXCR, giving one entry per CDR3 protein. Of roughly 200,000 distinct CDR3 sequences detected, approximately 20% appear once; the ten largest clones hold 44%. This record belongs to a study of T cells in Graves' hyperthyroidism and ophthalmopathy. Study observations and caveats: Ophthalmopathy was told apart from stable hyperthyroidism by a 13 V-J model. Most thyroid clonotypes expanded above 0.001 appeared in blood too.

The CDR3 length is 14 residues. V shed 4 bases and J shed 0 bases, with 10 bases lying between them. Germline CDR1 is SGHTS and CDR2 is YDEGEE. The diagnostic basis comprised clinical symptoms, serum thyroxine and TRAb, thyroid ultrasound and orbital computed tomography. The receptor's source is a middle-aged man with Graves' hyperthyroidism. The sample was blood. The J gene is TRBJ2-5, the V gene TRBV5-8; D ambiguous. CDR3 in DNA: TGTGCCAGCAGCCGTTATTCGTACCAAGAGACCCAGTACTTC. Encoded protein: CASSRYSYQETQYF.